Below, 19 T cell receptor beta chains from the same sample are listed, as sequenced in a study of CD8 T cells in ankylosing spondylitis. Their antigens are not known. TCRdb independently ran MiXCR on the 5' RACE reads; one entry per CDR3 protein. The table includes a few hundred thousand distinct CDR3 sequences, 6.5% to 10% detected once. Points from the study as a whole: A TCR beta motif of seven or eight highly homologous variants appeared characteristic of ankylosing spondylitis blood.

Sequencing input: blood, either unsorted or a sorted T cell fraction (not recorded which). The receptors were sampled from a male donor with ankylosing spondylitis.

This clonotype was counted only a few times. As DNA, the CDR3 is TGCAGTGCTATGCCTAGCGGGCAACACAATGAGCAGTTCTTC. Translation: CSAMPSGQHNEQFF. The chain joins TRBV20-1 to TRBJ2-1; 8 bases are a match to TRBD2. CDR1 is DFQATT, CDR2 SNEGSKA, per germline (reference sequence). The CDR3 totals 14 residues. V shed 4 bases, J shed 5 bases, and the junction held 7 bases outside the gene matches.

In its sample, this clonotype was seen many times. The CDR3 sequence: CASSSYSAGGWYNEQFF. CDR3 sequence (DNA): TGTGCCAGCAGTTCCTACTCAGCGGGAGGTTGGTACAATGAGCAGTTCTTC. The V and J genes are TRBV6-5 and TRBJ2-1, with 9 bases matching TRBD2. The CDR3 contains 17 residues. V trimming: 4 bases; J trimming: 4 bases; junction bases outside the gene matches: 11. Per germline, CDR1 MNHEY and CDR2 SVGAGI.

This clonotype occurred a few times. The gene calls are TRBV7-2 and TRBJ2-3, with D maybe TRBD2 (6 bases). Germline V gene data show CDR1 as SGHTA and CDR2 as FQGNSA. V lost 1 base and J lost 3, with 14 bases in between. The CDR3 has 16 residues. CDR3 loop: CASSLGVGGLTDTQYF. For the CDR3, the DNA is TGTGCCAGCAGCTTAGGGGTGGGGGGATTGACAGATACGCAGTATTTT.

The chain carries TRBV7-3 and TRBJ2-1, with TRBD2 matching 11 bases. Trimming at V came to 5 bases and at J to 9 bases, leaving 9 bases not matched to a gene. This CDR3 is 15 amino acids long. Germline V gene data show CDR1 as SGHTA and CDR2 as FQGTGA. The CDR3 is CASSATSGSMVEQFF. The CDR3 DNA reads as TGTGCCAGCAGCGCTACTAGCGGGAGCATGGTTGAGCAGTTCTTC.

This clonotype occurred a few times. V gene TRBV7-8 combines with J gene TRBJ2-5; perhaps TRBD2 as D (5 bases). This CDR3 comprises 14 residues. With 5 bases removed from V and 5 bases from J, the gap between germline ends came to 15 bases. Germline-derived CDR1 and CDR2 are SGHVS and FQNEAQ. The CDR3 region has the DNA TGTGCCAGCAGCCCTCTTTTGCGGAGGGAGACCCAGTACTTC. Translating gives CASSPLLRRETQYF.

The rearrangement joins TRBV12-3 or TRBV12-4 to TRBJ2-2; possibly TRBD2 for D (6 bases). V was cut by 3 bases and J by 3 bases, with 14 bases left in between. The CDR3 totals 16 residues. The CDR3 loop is CASSFRDFPYTGELFF. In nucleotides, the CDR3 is TGTGCCAGCAGTTTCCGGGACTTCCCGTACACCGGGGAGCTGTTTTTT.

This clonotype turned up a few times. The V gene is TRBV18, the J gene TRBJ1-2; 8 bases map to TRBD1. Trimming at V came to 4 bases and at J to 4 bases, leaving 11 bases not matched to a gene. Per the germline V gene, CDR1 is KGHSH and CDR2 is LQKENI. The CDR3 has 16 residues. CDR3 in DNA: TGTGCCAGCTCACTTCTAGCAGGAACAGGGGGCTATGGCTACACCTTC. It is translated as CASSLLAGTGGYGYTF. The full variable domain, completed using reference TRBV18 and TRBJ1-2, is NAGVMQNPRHLVRRRGQEARLRCSPMKGHSHVYWYRQLPEEGLKFMVYLQKENIIDESGMPKERFSAEFPKEGPSILRIQQVVRGDSAAYFCASSLLAGTGGYGYTFGSGTRLTVV.

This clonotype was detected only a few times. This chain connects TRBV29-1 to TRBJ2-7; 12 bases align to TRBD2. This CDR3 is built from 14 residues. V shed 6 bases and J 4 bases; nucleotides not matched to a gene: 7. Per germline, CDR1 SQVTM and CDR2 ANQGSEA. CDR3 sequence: CSVRTSGTVYEQYF. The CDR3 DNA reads TGCAGCGTAAGGACTAGCGGGACGGTGTACGAGCAGTACTTC.

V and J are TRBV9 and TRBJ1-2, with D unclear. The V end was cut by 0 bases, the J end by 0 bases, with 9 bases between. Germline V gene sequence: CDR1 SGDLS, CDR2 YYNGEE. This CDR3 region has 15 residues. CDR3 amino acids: CASSVDVGSNYGYTF. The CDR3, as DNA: TGTGCCAGCAGCGTAGATGTGGGGTCTAACTATGGCTACACCTTC.

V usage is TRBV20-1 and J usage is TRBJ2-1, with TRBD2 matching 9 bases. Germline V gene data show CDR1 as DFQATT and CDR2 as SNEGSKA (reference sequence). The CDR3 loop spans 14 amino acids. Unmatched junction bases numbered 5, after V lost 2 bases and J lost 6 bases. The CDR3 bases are TGCAGTGCTAGATTCGCGGGAGGGCCCAATGAGCAGTTCTTC. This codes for CSARFAGGPNEQFF.

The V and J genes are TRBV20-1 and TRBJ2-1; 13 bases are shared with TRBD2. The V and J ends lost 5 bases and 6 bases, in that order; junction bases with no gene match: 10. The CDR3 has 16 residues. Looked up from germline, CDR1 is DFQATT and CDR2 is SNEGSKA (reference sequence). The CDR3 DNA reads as TGCAGTGCTCCCAACTGGGGGACTAGCGGGACCAATGAGCAGTTCTTC. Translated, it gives CSAPNWGTSGTNEQFF.

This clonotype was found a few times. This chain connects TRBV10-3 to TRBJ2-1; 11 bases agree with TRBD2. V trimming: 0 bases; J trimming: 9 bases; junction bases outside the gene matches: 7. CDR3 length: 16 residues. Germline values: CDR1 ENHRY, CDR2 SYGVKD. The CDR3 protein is CAISESSSGRAGEQFF. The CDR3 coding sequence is TGTGCCATCAGTGAGTCGAGTAGCGGGAGGGCCGGTGAGCAGTTCTTC.

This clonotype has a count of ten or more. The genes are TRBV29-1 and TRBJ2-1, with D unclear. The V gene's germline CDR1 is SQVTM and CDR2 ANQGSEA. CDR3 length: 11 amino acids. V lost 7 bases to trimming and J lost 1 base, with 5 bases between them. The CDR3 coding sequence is TGCAGCGGACGTTCCTACAATGAGCAGTTCTTC. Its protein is CSGRSYNEQFF.

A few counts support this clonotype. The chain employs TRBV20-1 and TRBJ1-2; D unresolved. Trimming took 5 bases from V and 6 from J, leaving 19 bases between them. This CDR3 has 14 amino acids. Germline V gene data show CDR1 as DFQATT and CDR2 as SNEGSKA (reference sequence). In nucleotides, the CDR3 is TGCAGTGCTGGGTCCGGGCCGACGGGTGATGGCTACACCTTC. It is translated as CSAGSGPTGDGYTF.

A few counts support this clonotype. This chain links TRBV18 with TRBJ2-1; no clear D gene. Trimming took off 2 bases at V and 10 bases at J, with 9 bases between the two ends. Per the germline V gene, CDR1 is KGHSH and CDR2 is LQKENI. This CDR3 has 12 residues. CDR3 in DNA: TGTGCCAGCTCACCAGAGGCTAGGGAGCAGTTCTTC. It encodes CASSPEAREQFF. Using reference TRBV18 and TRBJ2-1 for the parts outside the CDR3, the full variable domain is NAGVMQNPRHLVRRRGQEARLRCSPMKGHSHVYWYRQLPEEGLKFMVYLQKENIIDESGMPKERFSAEFPKEGPSILRIQQVVRGDSAAYFCASSPEAREQFFGPGTRLTVL.

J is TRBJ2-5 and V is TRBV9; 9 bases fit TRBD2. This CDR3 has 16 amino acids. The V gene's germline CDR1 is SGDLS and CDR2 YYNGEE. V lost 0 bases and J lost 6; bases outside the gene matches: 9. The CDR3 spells CASSVDPSSGTQTQYF. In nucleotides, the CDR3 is TGTGCCAGCAGCGTAGACCCATCTAGCGGGACACAGACCCAGTACTTC.

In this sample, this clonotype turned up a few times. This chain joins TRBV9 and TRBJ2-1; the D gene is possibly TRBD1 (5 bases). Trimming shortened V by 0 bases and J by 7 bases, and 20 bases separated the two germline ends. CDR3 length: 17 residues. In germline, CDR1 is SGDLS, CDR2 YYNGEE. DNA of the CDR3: TGTGCCAGCAGCGTAGCCCAATGGCAGGGTTTGGGGAATGAGCAGTTCTTC. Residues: CASSVAQWQGLGNEQFF. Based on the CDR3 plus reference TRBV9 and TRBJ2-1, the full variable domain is DSGVTQTPKHLITATGQRVTLRCSPRSGDLSVYWYQQSLDQGLQFLIQYYNGEERAKGNILERFSAQQFPDLHSELNLSSLELGDSALYFCASSVAQWQGLGNEQFFGPGTRLTVL.

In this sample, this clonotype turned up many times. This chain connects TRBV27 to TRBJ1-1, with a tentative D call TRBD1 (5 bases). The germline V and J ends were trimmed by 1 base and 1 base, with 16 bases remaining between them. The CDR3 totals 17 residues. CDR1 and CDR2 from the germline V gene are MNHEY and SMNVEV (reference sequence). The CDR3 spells CASSLFPAGGSNTEAFF. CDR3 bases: TGTGCCAGCAGTTTATTTCCAGCGGGGGGGTCGAACACTGAAGCTTTCTTT.

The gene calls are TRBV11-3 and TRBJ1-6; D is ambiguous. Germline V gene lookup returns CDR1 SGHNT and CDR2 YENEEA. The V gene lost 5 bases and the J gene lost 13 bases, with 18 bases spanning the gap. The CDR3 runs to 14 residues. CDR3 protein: CASSDYTNQGPLHF. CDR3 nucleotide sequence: TGTGCCAGCAGCGATTACACGAACCAAGGTCCCCTCCACTTT.